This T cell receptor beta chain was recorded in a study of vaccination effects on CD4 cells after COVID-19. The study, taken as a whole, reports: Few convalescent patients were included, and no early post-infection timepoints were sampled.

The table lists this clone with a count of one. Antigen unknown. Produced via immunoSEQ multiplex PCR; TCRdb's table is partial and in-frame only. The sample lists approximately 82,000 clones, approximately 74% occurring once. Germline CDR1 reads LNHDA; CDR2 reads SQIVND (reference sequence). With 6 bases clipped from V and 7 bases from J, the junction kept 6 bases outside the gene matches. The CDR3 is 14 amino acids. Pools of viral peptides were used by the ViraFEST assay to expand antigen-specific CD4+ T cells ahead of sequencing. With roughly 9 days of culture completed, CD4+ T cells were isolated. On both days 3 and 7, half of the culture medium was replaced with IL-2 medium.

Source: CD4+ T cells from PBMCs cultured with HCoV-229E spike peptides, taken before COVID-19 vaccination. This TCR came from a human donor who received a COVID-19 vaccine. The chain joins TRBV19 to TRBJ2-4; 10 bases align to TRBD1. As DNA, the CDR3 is TGTGCCAGTAGCTCGACAGGGGGCGGGAACATTCAGTACTTC. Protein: CASSSTGGGNIQYF.